This T cell receptor (beta chain) was recovered during a study of cytomegalovirus exposure and HLA in healthy donors. Study-wide background: Clustering assigned about 80% of the approximately 430 genotyped donors to the Caucasian-associated ancestry cluster. The study, taken as a whole, reports: V- and J-gene trimming of TCR beta was linked (in a later analysis) to a missense DCLRE1C variant.

Turning to this clone: Its antigen remains unidentified.

Primers for the PCR totalled 60 Vbeta and 13 Jbeta. TCRdb keeps only in-frame clones here, not all; method: immunoSEQ multiplex PCR. The repertoire table contains under 250,000 clones. V was clipped by 4 bases and J by 4 bases, with 16 bases between them. The CDR3 extends over 15 amino acids. CDR1 and CDR2 (germline): MDHEN, SYDVKM. The source of this sequence is a girl aged 2-15 years in good health and CMV-seropositive. The sequenced sample consisted of PBMCs. The chain carries TRBV28 and TRBJ1-2; D is possibly TRBD1 (6 bases). The CDR3 DNA reads as TGTGCCAGCAGTTGGTTCTTAGACAGGATCTATGGCTACACCTTC. Translation gives CASSWFLDRIYGYTF.